These T cell receptor beta chains were read from a single sample in a study of cytomegalovirus exposure and HLA in healthy donors. The method was immunoSEQ multiplex PCR; TCRdb's version includes in-frame clones alone and lacks a portion of them. The table has around 110,000 clones, roughly two thirds seen once. The sequenced material came from PBMCs. These receptors were obtained from a female donor in good health and CMV-seronegative. CDR3s include the opening cysteine and the closing phenylalanine or tryptophan. Each record gives: D gene, J gene, V gene, clone size, CDR3 DNA, CDR3 protein. A D gene is named only where the DNA matches it firmly. Clone size is stated in some rows and not others, as once, few, many or a class when expanded.

NA	TRBJ2-7	TRBV12-2	NA	TGTGCAAGTCGCTTAGTTCGCAGAGAGCGGGAGGGCTACGAGCAGTACTTC	CASRLVRREREGYEQYF
NA	TRBJ1-2	TRBV6-5	few	TGTGCCGGTACGGGGGGGGCTAACTATGGCTACACCTTC	CAGTGGANYGYTF
TRBD1	TRBJ2-1	TRBV5-1	NA	TGCGCCAGCAGCTTCCACTTAACGGACAGGGTGCGAAATGAGCAGTTCTTC	CASSFHLTDRVRNEQFF
TRBD2	TRBJ2-5	TRBV10-1	NA	TGCGCCAGCAGTGAGGGGTGGGGACTAGCGGGATCCCCAAGAGAGACCCAGTACTTC	CASSEGWGLAGSPRETQYF
TRBD2	TRBJ2-5	TRBV27	few	TGTGCCAGCCCCCGGGGGAGGGTGCCTTTGGAGACCCAGTACTTC	CASPRGRVPLETQYF
NA	TRBJ1-1	TRBV2	NA	TGTGCCAGTACAGGTACTGAAGCTTTCTTT	CASTGTEAFF
NA	TRBJ1-2	TRBV28	few	TGTGCCAGCAGTTCGGGACTCACGGCCTATGGCTACACCTTC	CASSSGLTAYGYTF
NA	TRBJ2-1	TRBV27	NA	TGTGCCAGCAGCTGGGGGGGCTATGAGCAGTTCTTC	CASSWGGYEQFF
TRBD1	TRBJ2-7	TRBV6-5	NA	TGTGCCAGCAGGTACTCGACAGGGGGCGACGAGCAGTACTTC	CASRYSTGGDEQYF
TRBD1	TRBJ1-1	TRBV5-8	once	TGTGCCAGCAGCATGCGGGACAGGGGTGTTAGTGAAGCTTTCTTT	CASSMRDRGVSEAFF
TRBD1	TRBJ1-1	TRBV28	NA	TGTGCCAGCAGTTTAAGGGACAGGGGAAGGGCTTTCTTT	CASSLRDRGRAFF
TRBD1	TRBJ1-1	TRBV5-5	few	TGTGCCAGCAGCACCCTATGGGACAGAGTCATGAACACTGAAGCTTTCTTT	CASSTLWDRVMNTEAFF
NA	TRBJ2-2	TRBV27	NA	TGTGCCAGCAGGATCCGGGGGTCCCTAAACACCGGGGAGCTGTTTTTT	CASRIRGSLNTGELFF
TRBD1	TRBJ1-1	TRBV5-1	NA	TGCGCCAGCAGCGCCCGACAGGGGAACACTGAAGCTTTCTTT	CASSARQGNTEAFF
NA	TRBJ2-7	TRBV7-2	NA	TGTGCCAGCAGTCTCCGGGAGCCCTACGAGCAGTACTTC	CASSLREPYEQYF
TRBD1	TRBJ2-7	TRBV13	NA	TGTGCCAGCAGCTCCTCGACAGGGTCTAAATTATTCTACGAGCAGTACTTC	CASSSSTGSKLFYEQYF
TRBD1	TRBJ1-5	TRBV27	NA	TGTGCCAGCAGTTTATCGTTCAGGGGGCTACGGGTAGGTCAGCCCCAGCATTTT	CASSLSFRGLRVGQPQHF
TRBD2	TRBJ2-1	TRBV5-1	NA	TGCGCCAGCAGCTTGGGGGCTAGCGGGAGTTTCAATGAGCAGTTCTTC	CASSLGASGSFNEQFF
TRBD2	TRBJ2-2	TRBV4-1	NA	TGCGCCAGCAGCCATTTTACTGGCGGGAGAGGTCGGGAGCTGTTTTTT	CASSHFTGGRGRELFF
NA	TRBJ1-2	TRBV28	NA	TGTGCCAGCAGTTTAGAGTTGACAATCACGTCATATGGCTACACCTTC	CASSLELTITSYGYTF
TRBD1	TRBJ1-1	TRBV6-4	once	TGTGCCAGCAGGATGGACAGGGAGAACACTGAAGCTTTCTTT	CASRMDRENTEAFF
TRBD1	TRBJ2-7	TRBV30	NA	TGTGCCTGGACTAGGGGGCCATCCTCCTACGAGCAGTACTTC	CAWTRGPSSYEQYF
TRBD2	TRBJ2-1	TRBV6-4	NA	TGTGCCAGCAGTCTTAGCGGGAGGGGTGAGCAGTTCTTC	CASSLSGRGEQFF
NA	TRBJ2-1	TRBV4-3	NA	TGCGCCAGCAGCCAAGTTCAGGGTTTACCTACGGACAATGAGCAGTTCTTC	CASSQVQGLPTDNEQFF
TRBD1	TRBJ1-1	TRBV30	NA	TGTGCCTGGAGTAAACAGGGGTTGAACACTGAAGCTTTCTTT	CAWSKQGLNTEAFF
NA	TRBJ2-2	TRBV29-1	NA	TGCAGCGTTTCGGGAGCCGCGAACACCGGGGAGCTGTTTTTT	CSVSGAANTGELFF
NA	TRBJ2-7	TRBV30	NA	TGTGCCTGGAGTGTACTGGGCAGGGTACCCTACGAGCAGTACTTC	CAWSVLGRVPYEQYF
NA	TRBJ1-6	TRBV28	once	TGTGCCAGCAGCCGTCAGGGATTGGATAATTCACCCCTCCACTTT	CASSRQGLDNSPLHF
NA	TRBJ2-3	TRBV4-1	few	TGCGCCAGCAGCCAAGATCCGACTCTAACCTATACGCAGTATTTT	CASSQDPTLTYTQYF
TRBD1	TRBJ1-1	TRBV11-2	NA	TGTGCCAGCAGCATTGGGACAGGGGGCGAAGCTGAAGCTTTCTTT	CASSIGTGGEAEAFF
NA	TRBJ2-3	TRBV6-1	NA	TGTGCCAGCAGCTTAGACGGGTATAGCACAGATACGCAGTATTTT	CASSLDGYSTDTQYF